Listed below are T cell receptor beta chains from one sample, sequenced in a study of T cell repertoires in cytomegalovirus infection. TCRdb called the reads again in MiXCR, with one record for every CDR3 protein. The table includes 350,000 to 450,000 distinct CDR3 sequences, approximately 18% detected once. Sample: PBMCs. These receptors were obtained from a human donor in good health (CMV status not recorded). Some clones in this sample may be carry-over from other donors' samples. CDR3s include the opening cysteine and the closing phenylalanine or tryptophan. D genes are given only for firm matches. Size is stated for part of the rows, as once, few or many counts, or as a class when the clone is expanded.

V gene	J gene	D gene	clone size	CDR3 protein	CDR3 DNA
TRBV19	TRBJ2-5	TRBD2	many	CASSIDHLRTSGETQYF	TGTGCCAGTAGTATAGATCACCTTAGGACTAGCGGAGAGACCCAGTACTTC
TRBV19	TRBJ2-7	.	few	CASSSYGDGSYEQYF	TGTGCCAGTAGTTCCTATGGGGATGGCTCCTACGAGCAGTACTTC
TRBV12-3/TRBV12-4	TRBJ1-2	.	.	CASSFLQSYGYTF	TGTGCCAGCAGTTTTTTGCAGTCCTATGGCTACACCTTC
TRBV12-3/TRBV12-4	TRBJ2-2	.	many	CASSQRLSLTGELFF	TGTGCCAGCAGCCAGAGACTCTCTCTCACCGGGGAGCTGTTTTTT
TRBV10-3	TRBJ2-7	.	.	CAISDPEGSYEQYF	TGTGCCATCAGTGACCCGGAGGGTTCCTACGAGCAGTACTTC
TRBV7-2	TRBJ1-1	.	many	CASSLIGAGTEAFF	TGTGCCAGCAGCTTAATAGGCGCCGGAACTGAAGCTTTCTTT
TRBV19	TRBJ1-5	.	.	CASSMRSGGRQPQHF	TGTGCCAGTAGTATGCGGTCCGGAGGGCGTCAGCCCCAGCATTTT
TRBV4-3	TRBJ2-5	.	many	CASSQDLRDGETQYF	TGCGCCAGCAGCCAAGACCTCAGGGATGGGGAGACCCAGTACTTC
TRBV12-3/TRBV12-4	TRBJ1-3	TRBD1	.	CASSITGGSGNTIYF	TGTGCCAGCAGTATAACAGGGGGCTCTGGAAACACCATATATTTT
TRBV20-1	TRBJ2-3	.	few	CSARVGALGTDTQYF	TGCAGTGCTAGAGTCGGCGCGTTAGGGACAGATACGCAGTATTTT
TRBV4-1	TRBJ2-5	TRBD2	.	CASSQYSGSVETQYF	TGCGCCAGCAGCCAATATAGCGGGTCCGTAGAGACCCAGTACTTC
TRBV29-1	TRBJ2-2	.	few	CSVGRLGVGGELFF	TGCAGCGTGGGGAGGTTGGGCGTCGGCGGGGAGCTGTTTTTT
TRBV5-1	TRBJ1-4	.	few	CASSEAGFPEKLFF	TGCGCCAGCAGCGAGGCGGGGTTCCCCGAAAAACTGTTTTTT
TRBV24-1	TRBJ1-5	.	.	CATQGSNQPQHF	TGTGCCACCCAGGGTAGCAATCAGCCCCAGCATTTT
TRBV5-1	TRBJ2-5	.	.	CASSLWEETQYF	TGCGCCAGCAGCTTGTGGGAAGAGACCCAGTACTTC
TRBV12-3/TRBV12-4	TRBJ2-5	TRBD1	many	CASSFSPSSGQGSWETQYF	TGTGCCAGCAGTTTTTCACCCAGTTCGGGACAGGGGAGTTGGGAGACCCAGTACTTC
TRBV11-2	TRBJ2-3	.	few	CASSNGTLDTQYF	TGTGCCAGCAGCAACGGGACTCTAGATACGCAGTATTTT
TRBV5-5	TRBJ2-7	TRBD1	few	CASSSRQGGNEQYF	TGTGCCAGCAGTTCGAGACAGGGGGGGAACGAGCAGTACTTC
TRBV5-4	TRBJ2-7	.	few	CASSPRGRGSYEQYF	TGTGCCAGCAGCCCCAGGGGTCGGGGCTCCTACGAGCAGTACTTC
TRBV28	TRBJ1-1	TRBD1	.	CASSSAGTGGTEAFF	TGTGCCAGCAGTTCCGCCGGGACAGGGGGCACTGAAGCTTTCTTT
TRBV12-3/TRBV12-4	TRBJ2-7	TRBD2	.	CASSTGGGGEQYF	TGTGCCAGCTCAACGGGCGGGGGAGGTGAGCAGTACTTC
TRBV29-1	TRBJ2-5	TRBD2	.	CSVESYASGREETQYF	TGCAGCGTTGAAAGTTACGCTAGCGGGAGAGAAGAGACCCAGTACTTC
TRBV4-3	TRBJ2-1	TRBD2	many	CASSQELAGGPNYNEQFF	TGCGCCAGCAGCCAAGAGTTAGCGGGAGGGCCAAACTACAATGAGCAGTTCTTC
TRBV2	TRBJ2-7	.	.	CASRGLGIGYEQYF	TGTGCCAGCAGAGGGTTAGGGATAGGTTACGAGCAGTACTTC
TRBV2	TRBJ1-6	.	few	CASSEVLARVNSPLHF	TGTGCCAGCAGTGAAGTGTTGGCCAGGGTTAATTCACCCCTCCACTTT
TRBV2	TRBJ1-1	TRBD1	many	CASSVDRGRAFF	TGTGCCAGCAGCGTGGACAGGGGAAGGGCTTTCTTT
TRBV12-3/TRBV12-4	TRBJ2-5	TRBD2	many	CASSLGVSGGTQYF	TGTGCCAGCAGTTTAGGCGTTAGCGGGGGGACCCAGTACTTC
TRBV7-8	TRBJ1-1	TRBD1	.	CASSARTGMNTEAFF	TGTGCCAGCAGCGCCCGGACAGGCATGAACACTGAAGCTTTCTTT
TRBV18	TRBJ1-4	.	.	CASSPGFNEKLFF	TGTGCCAGCTCCCCAGGATTTAATGAAAAACTGTTTTTT
TRBV7-2	TRBJ1-2	.	many	CASSLDLSQTYGYTF	TGTGCCAGCAGCTTAGATTTGAGTCAGACCTATGGCTACACCTTC
TRBV10-3	TRBJ1-1	.	many	CAISESSITEAFF	TGTGCCATCAGTGAGTCTTCCATCACTGAAGCTTTCTTT
TRBV11-2	TRBJ2-1	TRBD2	many	CASSLVSGRANEQFF	TGTGCCAGCAGCTTAGTGAGCGGGAGGGCCAATGAGCAGTTCTTC
TRBV29-1	TRBJ2-1	.	.	CSVGPRLSSYNEQFF	TGCAGCGTTGGCCCTAGGTTGAGCTCCTACAATGAGCAGTTCTTC
TRBV13	TRBJ2-1	.	few	CASSLFNNEQFF	TGTGCCAGCAGCTTGTTTAACAATGAGCAGTTCTTC
TRBV29-1	TRBJ2-2	.	few	CSVEAEEGGALTGELFF	TGCAGCGTTGAGGCGGAAGAGGGGGGAGCCCTCACCGGGGAGCTGTTTTTT
TRBV19	TRBJ2-7	.	few	CASSIFLGVAYEQYF	TGTGCCAGTAGTATATTTCTTGGGGTAGCGTACGAGCAGTACTTC
TRBV3-1	TRBJ2-1	.	few	CASSQDLPAAAREQFF	TGTGCCAGCAGCCAAGATTTGCCCGCGGCGGCCAGAGAGCAGTTCTTC
TRBV7-2	TRBJ2-1	TRBD2	many	CASSSRVASGSNEQFF	TGTGCCAGCAGCTCCAGAGTGGCTAGCGGGAGTAATGAGCAGTTCTTC
TRBV7-9	TRBJ2-7	.	once	CASSLAFSYEQYF	TGTGCCAGCAGCTTAGCCTTTTCCTACGAGCAGTACTTC
TRBV6-1	TRBJ2-7	.	.	CASSFGSPSSYEQYF	TGTGCCAGCAGTTTTGGCTCACCGAGCTCCTACGAGCAGTACTTC
TRBV7-9	TRBJ2-1	TRBD2	few	CASSSTSFNEQFF	TGTGCCAGCAGCTCGACTAGCTTCAATGAGCAGTTCTTC
TRBV2	TRBJ1-5	.	few	CASTDSTNQPQHF	TGTGCCAGCACCGACAGCACCAATCAGCCCCAGCATTTT
TRBV12-3/TRBV12-4	TRBJ2-7	.	.	CASSWRGNPYEQYF	TGTGCCAGCAGCTGGAGGGGGAATCCCTACGAGCAGTACTTC
TRBV10-3	TRBJ2-3	TRBD2	few	CAIRDPAGREDTQYF	TGTGCCATCAGGGACCCAGCGGGACGGGAAGATACGCAGTATTTT
TRBV7-2	TRBJ1-5	.	many	CASSLRSGSSNQPQHF	TGTGCCAGCAGCTTACGCTCAGGGTCGAGCAATCAGCCCCAGCATTTT
TRBV12-3/TRBV12-4	TRBJ2-7	.	.	CASSFREYEQYF	TGTGCCAGCAGTTTTAGGGAATACGAGCAGTACTTC
TRBV12-5	TRBJ1-3	.	few	CASGLSGGNTIYF	TGTGCTAGTGGTTTATCGGGAGGGAACACCATATATTTT
TRBV2	TRBJ2-3	TRBD2	.	CASTLLAGDPTDTQYF	TGTGCCAGCACTTTACTAGCGGGGGACCCCACAGATACGCAGTATTTT
TRBV12-3/TRBV12-4	TRBJ2-4	.	.	CASTIGRNLKNIQYF	TGTGCCAGTACTATAGGCAGGAACCTCAAAAACATTCAGTACTTC
TRBV4-2	TRBJ2-3	.	.	CASSQARGTYTQYF	TGTGCCAGCAGCCAAGCGAGGGGTACATATACGCAGTATTTT